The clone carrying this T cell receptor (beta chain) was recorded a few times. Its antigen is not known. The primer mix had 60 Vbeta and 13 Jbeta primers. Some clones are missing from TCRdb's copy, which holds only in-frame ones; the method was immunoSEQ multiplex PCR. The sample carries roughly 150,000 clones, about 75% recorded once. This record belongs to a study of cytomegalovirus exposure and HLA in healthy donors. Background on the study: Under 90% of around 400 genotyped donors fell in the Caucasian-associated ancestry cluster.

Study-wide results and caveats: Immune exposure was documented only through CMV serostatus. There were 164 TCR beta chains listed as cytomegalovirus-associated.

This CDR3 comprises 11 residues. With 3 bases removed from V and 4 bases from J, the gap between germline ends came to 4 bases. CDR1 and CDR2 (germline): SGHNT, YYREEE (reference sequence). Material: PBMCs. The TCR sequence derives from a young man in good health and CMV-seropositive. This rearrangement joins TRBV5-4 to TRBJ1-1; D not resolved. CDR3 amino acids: CASSSSTEAFF. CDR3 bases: TGTGCCAGCAGCTCTAGCACTGAAGCTTTCTTT.